This T cell receptor beta chain was profiled in a study of shared clonotypes between healthy human individuals (TCRdb year 2020). For the study in its entirety: Two women and three men aged 18 to 49 years were included in the cohort. To increase sequencing depth and limit assay-specific biases, TCR repertoire library preparation and sequencing were carried out by different laboratories using diverse techniques. Per donor, leukapheresis produced somewhere between about 0.85 and 8.9 billion PBMCs. The study deeply sequenced blood TCR repertoires of several healthy adults to estimate repertoire size and the extent of clonotype sharing between individuals. For each donor, CD4 naive and CD4 memory were each given three plates, CD8 naive was given two plates, and CD8 memory was given one plate.

TCR CDR3 regions were amplified from genomic DNA by multiplex PCR using the deep immunoSEQ assay. Extracted genomic DNA from each cell subset was distributed evenly across all wells of several immunoSEQ 96-well plates, and each plate was treated as a replicate. For sorted subsets, each replicate PCR was loaded with 200 ng genomic DNA, equivalent to 30,000 to 35,000 T cell genomes. Purified libraries were measured with a Qubit 3.0 fluorometer, size-checked on a Bioanalyzer 2100, and measured again with the KAPA Library Quantification kit. Every immunoSEQ 96-well plate was sequenced on a separate single-read 150-cycle Illumina NextSeq 550 flow cell. The authors processed their data as follows. Because the immunoSEQ output included only junctional sequences and no quality scores, the filtering could not be the same as the filtering used for full-length reads. To assign V/J genes and CDR3, sequences were annotated using PyIR, a Python wrapper for IgBLAST v1.9, with IMGT germline references. Reads with weak V/J assignments (E-value above 1e-6), missing CDR3, stop codons, out-of-frame junctions, or ambiguous translated residues were removed. V3J clonotypes were defined as sequences sharing an identical inferred V gene, J gene, and CDR3 amino acid sequence. The percentage overlap between two repertoires was calculated by dividing the number of shared unique clonotypes by the size of the smaller repertoire. Three approaches were used to assess repertoire richness: RTK rarefaction, the Chao1 estimator, and Recon v2.1 estimates of unobserved clonotypes. Generation probabilities were computed with OLGA for all TCRbeta clonotypes obtained by the gDNA method from a few donors. The immuneACCESS repertoire file appears here via TCRdb, limited to in-frame rearrangements. These files lack a portion of the clones; in checked studies, under half of the deficit traces to unresolved V genes, and the cause of the others is not known. The DNA gave D and trimming, while V, J and clone size come from that table. Here the sample has about 2.4 million clones; roughly 93% occur a single time. The ten largest clones add up to approximately 0.36% of the sample.

As concerns this clone: Which antigen it targets is not known. Within one base of it there is no much larger clone, and no base qualities were kept.

Results the study describes overall, beyond this receptor: The genetic and exposure-history diversity represented was limited by the small number of donors. Based on pairwise subsampling, the degree of clonotype sharing among donors was expected to be affected by sequencing depth. Only blood was sampled, and tissue TCR repertoires likely differ from those in blood. Compared with non-shared clonotypes, the clonotypes found in all four sorted-subset donors had higher generation probabilities. Rarefaction of sorted-subset datasets indicated incomplete sequencing despite the large sequencing depth. Naive subsets generally had larger estimated clonotype richness than memory subsets did. Sharing across a few donors was observed for approximately 5% of naive CD4, about 3.2% of naive CD8, 2% to 2.5% of memory CD4, and around 0.4% of memory CD8 clonotypes.

Healthy HIV-negative adults with no recently reported acute infections or vaccinations were included as donors. Every donor was a Caucasian adult living in Nashville, Tennessee, USA. CD4+ T cells were enriched by magnetic negative selection, after which naive cells were positively selected on CD45RA and the negative fraction was taken as the memory subset. Blood was collected by leukapheresis, and PBMCs were isolated by Ficoll-Histopaque density gradient centrifugation and then cryopreserved in liquid nitrogen vapor phase. Analytical flow cytometry was used to check the purity and quantity of each magnetically sorted T cell population. Genomic DNA was isolated from each sorted fraction and quantified by UV absorbance on a Nanodrop 2000c. The sequence was obtained from a man younger than 35 in good health. Some clones in this sample may be carry-over from other donors' samples. The sample was naive CD4+ T cells from PBMCs. The cell subset or site label of this sample denotes: CD45RA+ positively selected.

Here the CDR3 is given as CASSPFGVLYEQYF. The nucleotide sequence is given as TGTGCCAGCTCACCTTTTGGGGTACTGTACGAGCAGTACTTC. This chain joins TRBV18 to TRBJ2-7; no D gene can be assigned with confidence. The CDR3 starts with the cysteine, ends with the phenylalanine, and has 14 residues. The CDR3 DNA has 42 bases and is translated from base 1. V is reduced by 3 bases and J by 4 bases, leaving a spacing of 13 bases between them. Via the germline V gene, CDR1 is KGHSH and CDR2 LQKENI.